This T cell receptor beta chain emerged from a study of T-cell memory formation after mild COVID-19 (dated by TCRdb to the early 2020s). Regarding the complete study: TCR sequence clusters from the two donors were found to be largely donor specific. In two donors, T-cell clones that expanded and contracted after mild COVID-19 were tracked by sequencing TCRalpha and TCRbeta repertoires over time. Two young, previously healthy adult volunteers, one female and one male, were included in the cohort.

Ficoll-Paque density gradient centrifugation was the method used to isolate PBMCs. Summary of the overall study and its limitations: Some responding clones were found in pre-infection memory, which suggests that pre-existing cross-reactive memory T cells took part in the SARS-CoV-2 response. SARS-CoV-2 specificity of the second-wave clones peaking on day 37 was not confirmed. Clones contracting from day 15 to 85 had balanced CD4/CD8 phenotypes, while a second wave expanding from day 15 to 37 was biased towards CD4+. Contracting CD4+ clones turned up mainly in the CM and EM memory subsets, whereas EMRA was where CD8+ clones were enriched. The study covered only a couple of mild cases, and larger cohorts including severe cases with pre-infection samples were considered necessary.

From the germline V gene, CDR1 is SGDLS and CDR2 is YYNGEE. The junction carries 12 bases between V and J, which are trimmed by 1 base and 4 bases respectively. From its cysteine to its phenylalanine, the CDR3 spans 15 amino acids. Solely the CDR3 DNA is kept, with 45 bases framed from the first base. This clonotype has a handful of counts. The antigen it recognizes is unknown. Base-call qualities are not available, and no considerably larger clone is one nucleotide away. These reads were obtained on an Illumina NovaSeq 6000. cDNA libraries for TCRalpha and TCRbeta were prepared by 5'RACE using constant-segment primers, with sample barcodes and unique molecular identifiers added. Trizol reagent was used to extract RNA from every sample. The libraries were amplified in two PCR steps, and the second step added a second sample barcode and Illumina TruSeq adapters. Sequencing of libraries was performed on an Illumina NovaSeq with 2 x 150 bp paired-end reads. The authors processed their data as follows. With migec v1.2.7, reads were demultiplexed and then collapsed into UMI-guided consensus sequences. Using mixcr v2.1.11, UMI consensuses were aligned to TRA and TRB V and J templates and then assembled into clonotypes. Clonotypes were classified as expanded or contracted when called significant by both edgeR and NoisET, with noise models trained on biological replicates. For edgeR calls, a false discovery rate-adjusted p below 0.01 and a log2 fold-change threshold of 1 were applied. As an exploratory analysis of dynamics, max-normalized trajectories of the 1000 most abundant clonotypes were examined with PCA combined with hierarchical clustering. Each responding clone was given a CD4 or CD8 phenotype based on the CD4+ and CD8+ repertoires, which had been sequenced separately. The public reads were reanalyzed by TCRdb: fastp trimming at Q25, MiXCR alignment, in-frame beta chains only. Each entry is one CDR3 protein sequence, shown with its most common DNA and genes. The V and J calls and clone size are TCRdb's, not the authors'. The sample includes under 650,000 distinct CDR3 sequences, with roughly 18% observed a single time. The ten most abundant clones make up 12% of the sample.

The receptor chain draws on TRBV9 and TRBJ1-5, and perhaps TRBD1 as D gene, on 6 matching bases. The sample taken for sequencing was PBMCs or a T cell subset sorted from them (not recorded which). This receptor was obtained from an adult woman who had mild COVID-19 (a few samples of this study predate the infection). The sample titles of this study are shuffled in the database, so cell type and time point are left out; the donor was told from shared clones. The nucleotide sequence reads TGTGCCAGCAGCGTAACAGGGAAGGTTAATCAGCCCCAGCATTTT. Its protein is CASSVTGKVNQPQHF.